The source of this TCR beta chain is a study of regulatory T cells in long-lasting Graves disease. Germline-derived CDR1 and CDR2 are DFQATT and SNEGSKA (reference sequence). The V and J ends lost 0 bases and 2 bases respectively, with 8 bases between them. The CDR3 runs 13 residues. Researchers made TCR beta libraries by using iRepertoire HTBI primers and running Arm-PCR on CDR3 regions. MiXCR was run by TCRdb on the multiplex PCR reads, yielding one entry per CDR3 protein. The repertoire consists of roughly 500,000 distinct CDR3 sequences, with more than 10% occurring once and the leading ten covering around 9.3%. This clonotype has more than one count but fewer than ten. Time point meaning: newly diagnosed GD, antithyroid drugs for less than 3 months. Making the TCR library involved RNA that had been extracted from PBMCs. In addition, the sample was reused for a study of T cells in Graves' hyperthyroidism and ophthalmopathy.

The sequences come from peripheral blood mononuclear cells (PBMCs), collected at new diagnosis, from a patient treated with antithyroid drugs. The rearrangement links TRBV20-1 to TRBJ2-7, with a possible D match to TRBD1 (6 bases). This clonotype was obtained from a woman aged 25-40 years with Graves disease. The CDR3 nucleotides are TGCAGTGCTAGAGATGCAGGGGCCTACGAGCAGTACTTC. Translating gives CSARDAGAYEQYF.